This T cell receptor beta chain is from a study of T-cell reconstitution after alpha-beta-depleted transplantation in children. A library of TCRbeta sequences, prepared with unique molecular identifiers, was generated. Each CDR3 protein is one row after TCRdb ran MiXCR on the PCR reads. The sample lists about 200,000 distinct CDR3 sequences, about 7% occurring once. Looked up from germline, CDR1 is SGHRS and CDR2 is YFSETQ. The CDR3 extends over 15 amino acids. With V trimmed by 4 bases and J by 5 bases, 4 bases remained unmatched. Ten or more counts support this clonotype. The genes are TRBV5-1 and TRBJ2-1; 12 bases line up with TRBD2. Sequences were derived from PBMCs, sampled before TCRalphabeta/CD19-depleted stem cell transplant. This TCR came from a boy aged 2 to 10 with acute lymphoblastic leukemia, due to receive a stem cell transplant. The CDR3 is CASSAGLAGNNEQFF. The DNA of the CDR3 is TGCGCCAGCAGCGCCGGACTAGCGGGGAACAATGAGCAGTTCTTC. The entire variable domain, with the rest obtained from reference TRBV5-1 and TRBJ2-1, is as follows: KAGVTQTPRYLIKTRGQQVTLSCSPISGHRSVSWYQQTPGQGLQFLFEYFSETQRNKGNFPGRFSGRQFSNSRSEMNVSTLELGDSALYLCASSAGLAGNNEQFFGPGTRLTVL.